This TCR beta chain is from a study of blood T cell repertoires in COVID-19. Study-level information: From T cells, B-cell-depleted T cells, or PBMCs came the material, which was cDNA or gDNA.

Individuals aged 18 to 89 years were recruited from 24 US areas. Exposed enrollees had met someone with a PCR-confirmed or clinician-diagnosed COVID-19 case at some point within the 2 weeks before study entry. Original processing notes: Amplification with reference gene primers provided the estimates of nucleated cell counts. Sequenced by immunoSEQ multiplex PCR; TCRdb stores in-frame clones only, minus some. D and trimming come from the DNA, and the V and J calls and clone size come from that table. Seen here are about 320,000 clones, around nine tenths observed once, and the top ten hold roughly 3.9%. The sample comprised PBMCs or T cells enriched from blood (not recorded which). This clonotype was sampled from a woman in her 30s who had been exposed to COVID-19.

The DNA of the CDR3 is TGCGCCAGCAGCCAAGATACGAGGGAGGGCTACGAGCAGTACTTC. It yields the protein CASSQDTREGYEQYF. The rearrangement links TRBV4-3 to TRBJ2-7; 7 nucleotides line up with TRBD2. The germline gives CDR1 LGHNA, CDR2 YSLEER. This CDR3 has 15 amino acids. Trimming cost V 0 bases and J 3 bases; bases outside gene matches: 5.